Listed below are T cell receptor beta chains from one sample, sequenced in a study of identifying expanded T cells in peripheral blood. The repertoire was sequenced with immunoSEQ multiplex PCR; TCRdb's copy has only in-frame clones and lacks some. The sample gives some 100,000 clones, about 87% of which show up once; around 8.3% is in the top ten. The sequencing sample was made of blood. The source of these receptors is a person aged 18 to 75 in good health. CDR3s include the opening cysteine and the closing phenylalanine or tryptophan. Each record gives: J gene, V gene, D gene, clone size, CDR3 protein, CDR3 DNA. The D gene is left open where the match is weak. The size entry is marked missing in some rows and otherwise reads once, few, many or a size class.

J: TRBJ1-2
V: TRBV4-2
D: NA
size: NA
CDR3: CASSHNYGYTF
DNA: TGTGCCAGCAGCCACAACTATGGCTACACCTTC

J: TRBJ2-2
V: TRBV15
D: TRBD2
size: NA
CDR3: CATSRGGSGSVTGELFF
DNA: TGTGCCACCAGCAGAGGGGGGAGCGGGAGTGTTACCGGGGAGCTGTTTTTT

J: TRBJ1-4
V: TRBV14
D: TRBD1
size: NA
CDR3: CASSRLQGAGEKLFF
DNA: TGTGCCAGCAGCCGACTACAGGGGGCGGGTGAAAAACTGTTTTTT

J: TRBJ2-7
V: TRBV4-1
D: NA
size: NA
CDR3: CASSQVQRDSSYEQYF
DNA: TGCGCCAGCAGCCAAGTCCAACGGGACTCCTCCTACGAGCAGTACTTC

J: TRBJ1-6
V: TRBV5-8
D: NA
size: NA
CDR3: CASSPPGHYNSPLHF
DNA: TGTGCCAGCAGCCCGCCGGGACATTATAATTCACCCCTCCACTTT

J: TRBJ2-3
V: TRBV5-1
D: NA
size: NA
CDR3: CASSLGGFTDTQYF
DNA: TGCGCCAGCAGCTTGGGGGGATTCACAGATACGCAGTATTTT

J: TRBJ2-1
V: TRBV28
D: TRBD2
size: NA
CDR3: CASSFSSGSPYNEQFF
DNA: TGTGCCAGCAGTTTCTCTAGCGGGAGTCCCTACAATGAGCAGTTCTTC

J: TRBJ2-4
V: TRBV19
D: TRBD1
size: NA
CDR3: CATGTAHIQYF
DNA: TGTGCCACCGGGACAGCACACATTCAGTACTTC

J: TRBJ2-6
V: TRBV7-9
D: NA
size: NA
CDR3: CASSLALGVGANVLTF
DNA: TGTGCCAGCAGCTTAGCGTTGGGCGTAGGGGCCAACGTCCTGACTTTC

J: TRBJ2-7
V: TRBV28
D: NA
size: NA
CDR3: CASSFTFQGQYF
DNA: TGTGCCAGCAGTTTCACATTTCAAGGGCAGTACTTC

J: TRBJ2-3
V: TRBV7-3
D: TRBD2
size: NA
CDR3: CASSLLGTSGYSTDTQYF
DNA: TGTGCCAGCAGCCTCCTCGGGACTAGCGGTTATAGCACAGATACGCAGTATTTT

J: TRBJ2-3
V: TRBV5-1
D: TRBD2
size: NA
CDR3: CASSFRTSTTTDTQYF
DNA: TGCGCCAGCAGCTTCCGGACTAGTACCACCACAGATACGCAGTATTTT

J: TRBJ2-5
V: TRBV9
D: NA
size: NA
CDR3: CASSPLMIGETQYF
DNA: TGTGCCAGCAGCCCCCTGATGATTGGGGAGACCCAGTACTTC

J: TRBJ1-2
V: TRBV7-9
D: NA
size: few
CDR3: CASSLEGRSYGYTF
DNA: TGTGCCAGCAGCTTAGAGGGCCGCTCCTATGGCTACACCTTC

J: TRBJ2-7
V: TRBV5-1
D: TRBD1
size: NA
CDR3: CASSTWTGAPYEQYF
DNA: TGCGCCAGCAGCACATGGACAGGCGCCCCCTACGAGCAGTACTTC

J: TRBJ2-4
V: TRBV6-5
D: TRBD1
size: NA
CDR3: CASSGGQGGNIQYF
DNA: TGTGCCAGCAGTGGGGGACAGGGAGGAAACATTCAGTACTTC

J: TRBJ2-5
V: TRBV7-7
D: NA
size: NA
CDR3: CASSPITGGETQYF
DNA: TGTGCCAGCAGCCCAATAACGGGTGGGGAGACCCAGTACTTC

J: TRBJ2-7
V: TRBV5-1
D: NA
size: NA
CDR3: CASSLFTGSYEQYF
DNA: TGCGCCAGCAGCTTGTTTACGGGGTCCTACGAGCAGTACTTC

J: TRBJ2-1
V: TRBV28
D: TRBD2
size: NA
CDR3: CASRLAGVPYNEQFF
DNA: TGTGCCAGCAGACTAGCGGGAGTCCCTTACAATGAGCAGTTCTTC

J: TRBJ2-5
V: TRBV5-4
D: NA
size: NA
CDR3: CASSSPGGETQYF
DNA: TGTGCCAGCAGCTCCCCCGGGGGAGAGACCCAGTACTTC

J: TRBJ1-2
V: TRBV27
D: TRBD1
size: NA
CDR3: CASSPQGSAYGYTF
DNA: TGTGCCAGCAGCCCACAGGGGTCAGCCTATGGCTACACCTTC

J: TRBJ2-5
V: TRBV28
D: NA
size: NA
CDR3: CASRRTGASGAQETQYF
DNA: TGTGCCAGCAGGCGGACAGGGGCTAGCGGGGCCCAAGAGACCCAGTACTTC

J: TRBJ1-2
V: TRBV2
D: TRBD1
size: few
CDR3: CASNPLRTGGYTF
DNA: TGTGCCAGCAACCCACTAAGGACAGGCGGCTACACCTTC

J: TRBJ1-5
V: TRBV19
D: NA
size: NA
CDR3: CASSIRGYQPQHF
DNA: TGTGCCAGTAGTATCAGGGGTTATCAGCCCCAGCATTTT

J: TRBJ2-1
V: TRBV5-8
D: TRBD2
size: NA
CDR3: CASSTGTSGGYNEQFF
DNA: TGTGCCAGCAGCACCGGGACTAGCGGGGGGTACAATGAGCAGTTCTTC

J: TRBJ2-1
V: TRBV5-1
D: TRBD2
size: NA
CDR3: CASSLEFRGGRVGEQFF
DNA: TGCGCCAGCAGCTTGGAATTTCGGGGCGGGAGAGTAGGTGAGCAGTTCTTC

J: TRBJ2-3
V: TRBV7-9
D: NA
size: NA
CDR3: CASSTRAPDTQYF
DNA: TGTGCCAGCAGCACCCGGGCTCCAGATACGCAGTATTTT

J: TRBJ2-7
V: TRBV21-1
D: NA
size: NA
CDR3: CASSKPSRGLHSTGALYF
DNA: TGTGCCAGCAGCAAACCGTCCCGGGGTTTACACAGCACTGGGGCACTGTACTTC

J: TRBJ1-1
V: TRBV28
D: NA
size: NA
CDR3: CASSPGGMNLNTEAFF
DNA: TGTGCCAGCAGCCCCGGAGGGATGAATCTGAACACTGAAGCTTTCTTT

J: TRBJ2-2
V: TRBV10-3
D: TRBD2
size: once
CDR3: CAISERTSGATGELFF
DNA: TGTGCCATCAGTGAGAGGACTAGCGGGGCCACCGGGGAGCTGTTTTTT

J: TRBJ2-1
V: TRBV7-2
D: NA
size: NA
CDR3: CASSIRDSIRDEQFF
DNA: TGTGCCAGCAGCATCCGGGATTCCATTAGGGATGAGCAGTTCTTC

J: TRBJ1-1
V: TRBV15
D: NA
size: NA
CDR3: CATSRDPQGTEAFF
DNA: TGTGCCACCAGCAGGGATCCACAAGGCACTGAAGCTTTCTTT

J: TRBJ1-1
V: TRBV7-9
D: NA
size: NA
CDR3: CASSLAVLNTEAFF
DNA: TGTGCCAGCAGCTTAGCAGTCTTGAACACTGAAGCTTTCTTT

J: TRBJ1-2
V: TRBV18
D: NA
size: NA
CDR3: CASSPAGNYGYTF
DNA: TGTGCCAGCTCACCGGCCGGGAACTATGGCTACACCTTC

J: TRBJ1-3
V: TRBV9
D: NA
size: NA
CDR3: CASSVDLGGVTGNTIYF
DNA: TGTGCCAGCAGCGTAGATTTAGGGGGAGTTACTGGAAACACCATATATTTT

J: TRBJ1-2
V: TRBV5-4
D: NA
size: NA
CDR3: CASSPTKGQGGYGYTF
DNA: TGTGCCAGCAGCCCTACTAAGGGGCAGGGAGGCTATGGCTACACCTTC

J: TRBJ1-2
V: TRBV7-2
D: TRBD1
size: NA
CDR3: CASSLARGVPGGYTF
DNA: TGTGCCAGCAGCCTAGCCAGGGGGGTTCCTGGTGGCTACACCTTC

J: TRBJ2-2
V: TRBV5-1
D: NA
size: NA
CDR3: CASSLIYINTGELFF
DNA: TGCGCCAGCAGCTTGATCTACATTAACACCGGGGAGCTGTTTTTT

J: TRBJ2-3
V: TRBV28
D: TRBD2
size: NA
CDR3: CASSSAGLAWNTQYF
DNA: TGTGCCAGCAGTAGCGCGGGACTAGCGTGGAATACGCAGTATTTT

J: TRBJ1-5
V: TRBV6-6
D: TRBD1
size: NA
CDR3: CASSSPTGGNQPQHF
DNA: TGTGCCAGCAGTTCCCCGACAGGGGGGAATCAGCCCCAGCATTTT

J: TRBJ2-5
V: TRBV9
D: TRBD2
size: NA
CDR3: CASSVELAGAETQYF
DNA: TGTGCCAGCAGCGTAGAGCTAGCGGGAGCAGAGACCCAGTACTTC

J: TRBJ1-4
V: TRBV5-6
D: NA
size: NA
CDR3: CASSLRSPNEKLFF
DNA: TGTGCCAGCAGCTTGAGAAGTCCGAATGAAAAACTGTTTTTT

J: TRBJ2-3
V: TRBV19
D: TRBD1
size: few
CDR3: CASRSVVDRADTQYF
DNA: TGTGCCAGCCGCTCGGTTGTTGACAGGGCAGATACGCAGTATTTT

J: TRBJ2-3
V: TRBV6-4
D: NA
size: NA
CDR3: CASSAGWVGDTQYF
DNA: TGTGCCAGCAGTGCGGGCTGGGTGGGAGATACGCAGTATTTT

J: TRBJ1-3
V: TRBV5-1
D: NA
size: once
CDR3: CASSMTGRGNTIYF
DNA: TGCGCCAGCAGCATGACAGGCCGTGGAAACACCATATATTTT

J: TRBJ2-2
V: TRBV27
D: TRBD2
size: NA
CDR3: CASSWEGVPNTGELFF
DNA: TGTGCCAGCAGTTGGGAGGGAGTACCGAACACCGGGGAGCTGTTTTTT

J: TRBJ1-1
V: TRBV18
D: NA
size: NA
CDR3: CASSPARGDTEAFF
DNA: TGTGCCAGCTCACCGGCCCGGGGGGACACTGAAGCTTTCTTT

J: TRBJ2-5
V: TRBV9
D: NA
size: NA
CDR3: CASSATGTSETQYF
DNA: TGTGCCAGCAGCGCGACCGGGACATCTGAGACCCAGTACTTC

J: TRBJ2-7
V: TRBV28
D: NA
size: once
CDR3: CASSSISPREQYF
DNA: TGTGCCAGCAGTTCAATATCCCCTCGCGAGCAGTACTTC

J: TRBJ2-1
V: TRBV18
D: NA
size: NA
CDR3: CASSSGTEQFF
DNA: TGTGCCAGCTCATCTGGCACTGAACAGTTCTTC

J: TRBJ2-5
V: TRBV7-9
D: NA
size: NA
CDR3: CASSEGTARETQYF
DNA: TGTGCCAGCAGCGAAGGGACGGCACGAGAGACCCAGTACTTC

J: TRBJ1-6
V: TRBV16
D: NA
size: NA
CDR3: CASSQQNNSPLHF
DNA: TGTGCCAGCAGCCAACAGAATAATTCACCCCTCCACTTT

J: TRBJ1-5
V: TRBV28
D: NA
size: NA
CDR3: CASVSEVPTYGTHSNQPQHF
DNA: TGTGCCAGCGTATCTGAGGTGCCGACATATGGGACCCATAGCAATCAGCCCCAGCATTTT

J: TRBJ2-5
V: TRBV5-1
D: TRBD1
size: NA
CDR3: CASSLGQGVQETQYF
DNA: TGCGCCAGCAGCTTGGGCCAGGGGGTCCAAGAGACCCAGTACTTC

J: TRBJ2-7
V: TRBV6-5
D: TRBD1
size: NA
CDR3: CASSFRQGSYEQYF
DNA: TGTGCCAGCAGTTTCCGACAGGGGTCCTACGAGCAGTACTTC

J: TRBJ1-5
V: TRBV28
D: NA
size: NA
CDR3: CASSHPTGGPYQPQHF
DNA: TGTGCCAGCAGCCACCCGACGGGGGGCCCATATCAGCCCCAGCATTTT